This T cell receptor (beta chain) is from a study of cytomegalovirus exposure and HLA in healthy donors. Comments on this clone: Its antigen is still unknown.

Study conclusions and caveats: A later analysis reportedly found fewer N-insertions in an Asian-associated ancestry cluster than the roughly 670-donor mean.

PCR employed 60 Vbeta and 13 Jbeta primers. Assay used: immunoSEQ multiplex PCR; TCRdb lists only in-frame clones, some missing. The table records 300,000 or so clones, about 83% of them present only once. Everyone who donated was a healthy bone marrow donor. The clonotype was recovered from a woman in her forties in good health and CMV-seropositive. The sample was PBMCs.

The CDR3 reads CASSLVVSRETQYF. CDR3 sequence (DNA): TGTGCCAGCAGCTTAGTCGTGTCGAGAGAGACCCAGTACTTC. The rearrangement joins TRBV11-2 to TRBJ2-5; D remains ambiguous. Deletions cut 1 base from V and 4 bases from J, with 10 bases between. The CDR3 runs to 14 residues. Germline V lookup: CDR1 SGHAT, CDR2 FQNNGV.